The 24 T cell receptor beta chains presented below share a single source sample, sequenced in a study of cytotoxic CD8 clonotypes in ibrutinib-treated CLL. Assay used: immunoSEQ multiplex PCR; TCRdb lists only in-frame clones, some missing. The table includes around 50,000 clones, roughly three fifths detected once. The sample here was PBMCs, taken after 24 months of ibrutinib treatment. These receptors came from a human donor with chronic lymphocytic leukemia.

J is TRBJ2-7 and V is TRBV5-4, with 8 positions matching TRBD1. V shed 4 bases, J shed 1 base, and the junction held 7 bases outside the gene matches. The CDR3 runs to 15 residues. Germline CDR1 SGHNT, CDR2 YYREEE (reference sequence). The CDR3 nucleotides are TGTGCCAGCAGCCCCGGGCAGGGGGCATCCTACGAGCAGTACTTC. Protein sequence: CASSPGQGASYEQYF.

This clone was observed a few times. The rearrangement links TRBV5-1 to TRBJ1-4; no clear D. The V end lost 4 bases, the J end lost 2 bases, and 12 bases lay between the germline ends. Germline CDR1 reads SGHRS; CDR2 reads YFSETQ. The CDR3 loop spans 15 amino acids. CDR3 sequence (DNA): TGCGCCAGCAGCCCAAGCCTCATGACTAATGAAAAACTGTTTTTT. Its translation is CASSPSLMTNEKLFF.

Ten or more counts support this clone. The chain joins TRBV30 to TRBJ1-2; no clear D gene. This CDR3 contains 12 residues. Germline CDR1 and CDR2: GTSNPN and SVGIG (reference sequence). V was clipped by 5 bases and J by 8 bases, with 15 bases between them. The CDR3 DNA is TGTGCCTGGGGGAGACTCCGTGAGGGCTACACCTTC. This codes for CAWGRLREGYTF.

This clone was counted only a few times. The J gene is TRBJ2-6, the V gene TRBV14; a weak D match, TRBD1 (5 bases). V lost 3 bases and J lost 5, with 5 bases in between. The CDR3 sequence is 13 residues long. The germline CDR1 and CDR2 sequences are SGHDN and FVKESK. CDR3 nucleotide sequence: TGTGCCAGCAGCCAGGACAGGGCCAACGTCCTGACTTTC. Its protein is CASSQDRANVLTF.

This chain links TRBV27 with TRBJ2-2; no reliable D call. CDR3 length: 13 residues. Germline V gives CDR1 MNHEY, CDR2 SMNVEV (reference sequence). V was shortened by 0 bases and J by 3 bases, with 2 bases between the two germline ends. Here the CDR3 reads CASSLSYTGELFF. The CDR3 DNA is TGTGCCAGCAGTTTATCCTACACCGGGGAGCTGTTTTTT.

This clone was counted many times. CDR3 protein: CSYCPSYQETQYF. The CDR3, as DNA: TGCAGCTATTGCCCCAGTTACCAAGAGACCCAGTACTTC. The chain combines TRBV29-1 with TRBJ2-5; D remains ambiguous. This CDR3 is built from 13 residues. Trimming took off 8 bases at V and 0 bases at J, with 13 bases between the two ends. Germline V lookup: CDR1 SQVTM, CDR2 ANQGSEA.

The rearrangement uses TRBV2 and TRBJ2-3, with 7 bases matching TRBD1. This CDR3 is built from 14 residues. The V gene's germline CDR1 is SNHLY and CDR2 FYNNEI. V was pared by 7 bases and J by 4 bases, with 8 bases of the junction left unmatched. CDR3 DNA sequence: TGTGCCAGCACTGACAGGGTCGATTCAGATACGCAGTATTTT. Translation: CASTDRVDSDTQYF.

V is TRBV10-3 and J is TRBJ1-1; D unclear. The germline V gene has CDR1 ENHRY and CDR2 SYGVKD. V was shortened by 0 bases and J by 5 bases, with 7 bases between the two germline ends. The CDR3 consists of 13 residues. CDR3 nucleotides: TGTGCCATCAGTGAGTCGGGCTGGACTGAAGCTTTCTTT. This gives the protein CAISESGWTEAFF.

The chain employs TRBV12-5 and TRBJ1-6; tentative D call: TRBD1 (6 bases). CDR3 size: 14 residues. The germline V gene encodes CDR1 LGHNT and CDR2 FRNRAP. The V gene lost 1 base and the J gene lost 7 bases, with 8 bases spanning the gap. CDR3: CASGLGQVNSPLHF. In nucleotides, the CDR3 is TGTGCTAGTGGTTTGGGACAGGTCAATTCACCCCTCCACTTT.

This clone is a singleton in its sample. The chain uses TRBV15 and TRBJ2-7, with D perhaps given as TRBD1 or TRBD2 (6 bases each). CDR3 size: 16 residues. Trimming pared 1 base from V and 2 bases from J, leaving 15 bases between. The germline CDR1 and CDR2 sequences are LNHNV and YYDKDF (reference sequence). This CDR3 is CATSRGLGGTTYEQYF. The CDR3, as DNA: TGTGCCACCAGCAGAGGTCTTGGGGGGACAACCTACGAGCAGTACTTC. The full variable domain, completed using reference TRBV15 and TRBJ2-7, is DAMVIQNPRYQVTQFGKPVTLSCSQTLNHNVMYWYQQKSSQAPKLLFHYYDKDFNNEADTPDNFQSRRPNTSFCFLDIRSPGLGDTAMYLCATSRGLGGTTYEQYFGPGTRLTVT.

The CDR3 loop is CASSQASGPLTDTQYF. The CDR3 nucleotides read TGCGCCAGCAGCCAAGCGTCGGGGCCTCTCACAGATACGCAGTATTTT. The V and J genes are TRBV4-1 and TRBJ2-3, with D perhaps assigned TRBD1 or TRBD2 (5 bases each). This CDR3 comprises 16 residues. Trimming took off 1 base at V and 2 bases at J, with 13 bases between the two ends. In germline, CDR1 is MGHRA, CDR2 YSYEKL.

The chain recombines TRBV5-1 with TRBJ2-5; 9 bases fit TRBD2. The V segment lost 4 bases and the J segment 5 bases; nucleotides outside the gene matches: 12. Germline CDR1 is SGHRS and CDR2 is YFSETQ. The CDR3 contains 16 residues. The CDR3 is CASSQVSGGGAETQYF. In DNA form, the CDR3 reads TGCGCCAGCAGCCAGGTTAGCGGGGGAGGCGCGGAGACCCAGTACTTC.

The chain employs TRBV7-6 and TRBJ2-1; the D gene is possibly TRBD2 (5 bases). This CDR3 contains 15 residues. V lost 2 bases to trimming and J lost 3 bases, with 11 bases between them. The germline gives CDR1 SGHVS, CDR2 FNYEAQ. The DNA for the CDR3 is TGTGCCAGCAGCTTACTAGCCGCAGACTACAATGAGCAGTTCTTC. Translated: CASSLLAADYNEQFF.

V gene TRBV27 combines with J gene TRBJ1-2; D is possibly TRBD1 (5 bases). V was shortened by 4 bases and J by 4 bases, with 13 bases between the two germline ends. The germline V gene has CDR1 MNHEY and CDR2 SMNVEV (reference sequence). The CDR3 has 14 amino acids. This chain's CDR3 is CASSWGREGYGYTF. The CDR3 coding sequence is TGTGCCAGCAGTTGGGGCAGGGAAGGCTATGGCTACACCTTC.

The chain's CDR3 is CASSEAFHTEAFF. CDR3 coding DNA: TGTGCCAGCAGTGAAGCGTTTCACACTGAAGCTTTCTTT. V and J are TRBV4-2 and TRBJ1-1; D call uncertain. The CDR3 spans 13 residues. V lost 6 bases to trimming and J lost 3 bases, with 11 bases between them. Germline lookup yields CDR1 LGHNA and CDR2 YNFKEQ.

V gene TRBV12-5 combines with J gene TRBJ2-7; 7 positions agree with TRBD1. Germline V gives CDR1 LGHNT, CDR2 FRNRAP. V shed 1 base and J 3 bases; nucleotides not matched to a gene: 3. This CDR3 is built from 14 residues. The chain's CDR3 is CASGLGDSRYEQYF. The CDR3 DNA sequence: TGTGCTAGTGGTTTGGGGGACAGCCGCTACGAGCAGTACTTC.

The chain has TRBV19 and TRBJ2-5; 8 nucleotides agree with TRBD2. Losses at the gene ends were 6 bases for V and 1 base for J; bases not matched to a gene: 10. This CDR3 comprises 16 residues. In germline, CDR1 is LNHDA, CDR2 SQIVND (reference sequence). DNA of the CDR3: TGTGCCAGTAGCCGCTCCGGGAGCGGGGGCCAAGAGACCCAGTACTTC. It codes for CASSRSGSGGQETQYF.

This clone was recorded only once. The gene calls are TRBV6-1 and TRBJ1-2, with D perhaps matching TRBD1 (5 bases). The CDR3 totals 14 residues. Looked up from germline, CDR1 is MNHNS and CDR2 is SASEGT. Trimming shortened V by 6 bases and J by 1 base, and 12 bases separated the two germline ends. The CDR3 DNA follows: TGTGCCAGCAGGGCCCGGGGGGATAACTATGGCTACACCTTC. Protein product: CASRARGDNYGYTF.

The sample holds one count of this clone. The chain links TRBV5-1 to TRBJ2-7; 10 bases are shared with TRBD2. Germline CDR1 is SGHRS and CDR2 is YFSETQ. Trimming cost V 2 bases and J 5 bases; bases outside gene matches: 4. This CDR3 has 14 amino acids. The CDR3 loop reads CASSFSGGTDEQYF. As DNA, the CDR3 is TGCGCCAGCAGCTTTAGCGGGGGGACCGACGAGCAGTACTTC.

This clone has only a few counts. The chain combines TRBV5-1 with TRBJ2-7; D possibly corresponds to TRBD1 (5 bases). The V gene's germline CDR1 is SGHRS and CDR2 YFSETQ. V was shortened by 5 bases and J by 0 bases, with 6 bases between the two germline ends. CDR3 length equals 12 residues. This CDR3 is CASRQGSYEQYF. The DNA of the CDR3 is TGCGCCAGCAGGCAGGGCTCCTACGAGCAGTACTTC. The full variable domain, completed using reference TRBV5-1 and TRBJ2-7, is KAGVTQTPRYLIKTRGQQVTLSCSPISGHRSVSWYQQTPGQGLQFLFEYFSETQRNKGNFPGRFSGRQFSNSRSEMNVSTLELGDSALYLCASRQGSYEQYFGPGTRLTVT.

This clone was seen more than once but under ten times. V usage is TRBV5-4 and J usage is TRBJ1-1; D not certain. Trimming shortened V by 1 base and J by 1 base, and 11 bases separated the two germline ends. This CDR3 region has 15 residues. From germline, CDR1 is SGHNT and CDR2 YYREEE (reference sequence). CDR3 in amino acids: CASSLSPAANTEAFF. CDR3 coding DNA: TGTGCCAGCAGCTTGAGTCCGGCCGCGAACACTGAAGCTTTCTTT.

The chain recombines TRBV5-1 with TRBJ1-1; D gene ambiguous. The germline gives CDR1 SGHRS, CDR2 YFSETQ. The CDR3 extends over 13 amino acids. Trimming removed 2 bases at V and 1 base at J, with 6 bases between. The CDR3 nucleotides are TGCGCCAGCAGCTTAAACGAGAACACTGAAGCTTTCTTT. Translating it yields CASSLNENTEAFF.

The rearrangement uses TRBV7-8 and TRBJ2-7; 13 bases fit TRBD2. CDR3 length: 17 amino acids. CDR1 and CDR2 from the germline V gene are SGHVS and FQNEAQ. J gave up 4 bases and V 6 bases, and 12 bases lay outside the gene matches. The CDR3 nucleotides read TGTGCCAGCAGTCGGACTAGCGGGGGTCTAGATTGGTACGAGCAGTACTTC. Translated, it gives CASSRTSGGLDWYEQYF.

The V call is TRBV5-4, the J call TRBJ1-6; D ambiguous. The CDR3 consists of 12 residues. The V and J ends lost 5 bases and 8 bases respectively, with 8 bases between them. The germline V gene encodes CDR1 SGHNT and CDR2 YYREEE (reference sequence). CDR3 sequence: CASSLPYSPLHF. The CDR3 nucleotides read TGTGCCAGCAGTTTGCCTTATTCACCCCTCCACTTT.